These 26 T cell receptor beta chains came from one sample sequenced in a study of technical replicates of blood from a handful of donors. Method: immunoSEQ multiplex PCR; TCRdb's copy keeps in-frame clones and lacks some. The top ten clones hold approximately 0.25% of a sample with 83,000 or so clones, about 92% of them seen once. Sequencing was carried out using T cells isolated from PBMCs. Receptors were obtained from a human donor in good health.

The genes are TRBV6-4 and TRBJ2-6; TRBD2 matches at 8 bases. V was clipped by 6 bases and J by 0 bases; unmatched bases: 7. The V gene's germline CDR1 is MRHNA and CDR2 SNTAGT. The CDR3 is made up of 17 amino acids. The CDR3 DNA reads TGTGCCAGCAGATCGACTAGCGTGAGCTCTGGGGCCAACGTCCTGACTTTC. As protein: CASRSTSVSSGANVLTF.

This sequence joins TRBV7-9 and TRBJ2-7; TRBD2 matches 8 bases. V lost 0 bases, J lost 9 bases, and 10 bases stayed unmatched. The germline gives CDR1 SEHNR, CDR2 FQNEAQ (reference sequence). This CDR3 region has 15 residues. CDR3 bases: TGTGCCAGCAGCTTAGCGCTCGGCGGGGGGTTCAGGCAGTACTTC. Translated: CASSLALGGGFRQYF.

This clone was recorded once. This chain links TRBV19 with TRBJ2-7; 11 nucleotides agree with TRBD2. The junction had 6 bases not matched to a gene; V was cut back by 5 bases and J by 0 bases. There are 16 residues in the CDR3. Germline V lookup: CDR1 LNHDA, CDR2 SQIVND (reference sequence). The CDR3 sequence: CASSPGLAGSSYEQYF. The CDR3 DNA reads as TGTGCCAGTAGTCCAGGACTAGCGGGTTCCTCCTACGAGCAGTACTTC.

The chain has TRBV19 and TRBJ1-2; 8 nucleotides line up with TRBD1. The length of the CDR3 is 13 residues. Germline V gene lookup returns CDR1 LNHDA and CDR2 SQIVND (reference sequence). Unmatched junction bases numbered 2, after V lost 6 bases and J lost 2 bases. The CDR3 nucleotides read TGTGCCAGTAGGGGACAGGCCAACTATGGCTACACCTTC. It encodes CASRGQANYGYTF.

This clone has a single count. The rearrangement links TRBV11-3 to TRBJ2-3; 7 nucleotides match TRBD2. The ends lost 1 base at V and 0 bases at J; junction bases unmatched: 1. Germline values: CDR1 SGHNT, CDR2 YENEEA. The CDR3 contains 15 residues. Here the CDR3 reads CASSLVSGSTDTQYF. The CDR3 bases are TGTGCCAGCAGCTTAGTTAGCGGGAGCACAGATACGCAGTATTTT.

The chain has TRBV7-8 and TRBJ1-2; D is unresolved. There are 18 residues in the CDR3. The V gene's germline CDR1 is SGHVS and CDR2 FQNEAQ. With 0 bases removed from V and 5 bases from J, the gap between germline ends came to 22 bases. The CDR3 region is CASSLADVGRRAGYGYTF. CDR3 sequence (DNA): TGTGCCAGCAGCTTAGCGGATGTGGGTCGGCGGGCGGGTTATGGCTACACCTTC.

This chain links TRBV19 with TRBJ1-2; 7 bases are shared with TRBD1. Germline CDR1 reads LNHDA; CDR2 reads SQIVND (reference sequence). The CDR3 is 16 residues long. Trimming removed 5 bases from V and 7 bases from J; junction bases left unmatched: 16. CDR3 DNA sequence: TGTGCCAGTAGTGGCAGCGAGCTACAGGGGAGAGGTGGCTACACCTTC. It specifies CASSGSELQGRGGYTF.

The CDR3: CASEMPGTRGEETQYF. CDR3 nucleotides: TGTGCCTCCGAAATGCCCGGGACTAGGGGAGAGGAGACCCAGTACTTC. This chain joins TRBV7-9 and TRBJ2-5; 8 bases align to TRBD2. The CDR3 sequence is 16 residues long. Germline V lookup: CDR1 SEHNR, CDR2 FQNEAQ (reference sequence). The ends lost 11 bases at V and 5 bases at J; junction bases unmatched: 19.

The chain carries TRBV5-6 and TRBJ2-1; tentative D call: TRBD2 (7 bases). V lost 4 bases and J 8 bases, leaving 25 bases between the germline ends. CDR3 size: 17 residues. Germline CDR1 reads SGHDT; CDR2 reads YYEEEE. CDR3 sequence: CASSPAGGGAFRDEQFF. CDR3 in DNA: TGTGCCAGCAGCCCCGCAGGTGGGGGGGCCTTTAGGGATGAGCAGTTCTTC.

The chain links TRBV5-1 to TRBJ2-7; 9 nucleotides agree with TRBD2. CDR3 length equals 14 residues. CDR1 is SGHRS and CDR2 is YFSETQ in the germline V gene. V lost 2 bases, J lost 4 bases, and 4 bases stayed unmatched. CDR3 in amino acids: CASSFGTSSYEQYF. The DNA for the CDR3 is TGCGCCAGCAGCTTTGGGACTAGCAGTTACGAGCAGTACTTC.

This clone was counted a single time. The chain recombines TRBV10-3 with TRBJ1-3, with 7 positions matching TRBD1. Germline CDR1 ENHRY, CDR2 SYGVKD. V shed 3 bases, J shed 0 bases, and the junction held 11 bases outside the gene matches. The CDR3 is 18 amino acids. This CDR3 is CAISERQFGTASGNTIYF. DNA of the CDR3: TGTGCCATCAGTGAAAGACAATTTGGGACAGCCTCTGGAAACACCATATATTTT.

This chain links TRBV28 with TRBJ2-2; 12 bases match TRBD2. Germline V lookup: CDR1 MDHEN, CDR2 SYDVKM. Trimming cost V 4 bases and J 5 bases; bases outside gene matches: 11. The CDR3 totals 18 residues. The CDR3 loop is CASSSTYLGTSGTGELFF. The CDR3 DNA follows: TGTGCCAGCAGTTCGACCTACCTTGGGACTAGCGGGACCGGGGAGCTGTTTTTT.

V and J are TRBV27 and TRBJ2-3; TRBD2 might be the D (5 bases). Per germline, CDR1 MNHEY and CDR2 SMNVEV (reference sequence). The CDR3 totals 14 residues. The V end was cut by 3 bases, the J end by 6 bases, with 13 bases between. The CDR3 sequence is CASSFMGVADTQYF. CDR3 nucleotides: TGTGCCAGCAGTTTTATGGGAGTAGCGGATACGCAGTATTTT.

The J gene is TRBJ1-3, the V gene TRBV5-5; tentative D call: TRBD1 (6 bases). This CDR3 is built from 13 residues. V dropped 7 bases and J dropped 5 bases, with 13 bases sitting between them. Germline CDR1 is SGHKS and CDR2 is YYEKEE (reference sequence). CDR3: CASEGVSRNTIYF. DNA of the CDR3: TGTGCCAGCGAGGGGGTCTCGAGAAACACCATATATTTT. The variable domain in full, with the rest retrieved from reference TRBV5-5 and TRBJ1-3, is DAGVTQSPTHLIKTRGQQVTLRCSPISGHKSVSWYQQVLGQGPQFIFQYYEKEERGRGNFPDRFSARQFPNYSSELNVNALLLGDSALYLCASEGVSRNTIYFGEGSWLTVV.

CDR3 DNA: TGTGCCAGCAGCTGGACAGGGGCCAGGGATACGCAGTATTTT. Translation gives CASSWTGARDTQYF. The rearrangement uses TRBV5-6 and TRBJ2-3; 9 nucleotides match TRBD1. CDR3 length: 14 amino acids. The V gene's germline CDR1 is SGHDT and CDR2 YYEEEE. Germline trimming cut 3 bases from V and 6 bases from J; bases unmatched to any gene: 5.

This sequence joins TRBV9 and TRBJ2-5; 9 bases agree with TRBD2. The J call is in doubt because the DNA end fits TRBJ2-7 better. CDR3 size: 15 residues. Germline lookup yields CDR1 SGDLS and CDR2 YYNGEE. The DNA for the CDR3 is TGTGCCAGCAGCGTAGCTGGCGGGGGGGGCTACGAGCAGTACTTC. It specifies CASSVAGGGGYEQYF.

The V gene is TRBV5-1, the J gene TRBJ1-2; D might be TRBD1 (5 bases). The CDR3 length is 12 residues. Trimming took off 10 bases at V and 1 base at J, with 11 bases between the two ends. Per germline, CDR1 SGHRS and CDR2 YFSETQ. CDR3 DNA: TGCGCCTCCCAGGACAATAACTATGGCTACACCTTC. Its protein is CASQDNNYGYTF. The full variable domain, with the rest looked up from reference TRBV5-1 and TRBJ1-2, is KAGVTQTPRYLIKTRGQQVTLSCSPISGHRSVSWYQQTPGQGLQFLFEYFSETQRNKGNFPGRFSGRQFSNSRSEMNVSTLELGDSALYLCASQDNNYGYTFGSGTRLTVV.

The chain is built from TRBV11-2 and TRBJ2-1; 10 bases are a match to TRBD2. Germline loops: CDR1 SGHAT, CDR2 FQNNGV. This CDR3 contains 18 residues. V lost 5 bases, J lost 4 bases, and 14 bases stayed unmatched. CDR3 in DNA: TGTGCCAGCAGCGAGGGGCTAGCGGGGGCCGCCGGGTACAATGAGCAGTTCTTC. It encodes CASSEGLAGAAGYNEQFF.

The V call is TRBV4-1, the J call TRBJ2-7, with 7 nucleotides matching TRBD1. Germline V gene lookup returns CDR1 MGHRA and CDR2 YSYEKL. The junction had 4 bases not matched to a gene; V was cut back by 4 bases and J by 1 base. This CDR3 has 14 amino acids. CDR3 residues: CASSPWDRSYEQYF. The CDR3 DNA sequence: TGCGCCAGCAGCCCTTGGGACAGATCCTACGAGCAGTACTTC.

The chain couples TRBV19 to TRBJ2-7, with 11 bases fitting TRBD1. CDR3 length equals 14 residues. Germline values: CDR1 LNHDA, CDR2 SQIVND (reference sequence). Trimming at V came to 4 bases and at J to 4 bases, leaving 3 bases not matched to a gene. CDR3 sequence (DNA): TGTGCCAGTAGTAACTGGGACAGGGGGTACGAGCAGTACTTC. It codes for CASSNWDRGYEQYF.

In this sample, this clone turned up once. The CDR3 loop is CASRSGLAGVSTDTQYF. DNA of the CDR3: TGTGCCAGCAGGTCGGGACTAGCGGGAGTCTCGACAGATACGCAGTATTTT. This rearrangement joins TRBV2 to TRBJ2-3, with 14 bases fitting TRBD2. In germline, CDR1 is SNHLY, CDR2 FYNNEI. Trimming removed 6 bases from V and 3 bases from J; junction bases left unmatched: 8. CDR3 length: 17 residues.

The chain uses TRBV11-3 and TRBJ2-5; 10 bases line up with TRBD2. Germline CDR1 reads SGHNT; CDR2 reads YENEEA. The trim removed 1 base at V and 5 bases at J, leaving 10 bases unmatched. The CDR3 sequence is 17 residues long. The CDR3 bases are TGTGCCAGCAGCTTAGGGCTAGCGGGAGTTTCGGGTGAGACCCAGTACTTC. This sequence encodes CASSLGLAGVSGETQYF.

The chain has TRBV9 and TRBJ2-1; TRBD2 matches 7 bases. The CDR3 covers 14 residues. CDR1 is SGDLS and CDR2 is YYNGEE in the germline V gene. Trimming took 3 bases from V and 0 from J; bases not matched to a gene: 0. CDR3 region: CASSASGSYNEQFF. The CDR3, as DNA: TGTGCCAGCAGCGCTAGCGGCTCCTACAATGAGCAGTTCTTC.

This clone was seen a handful of times. The rearrangement joins TRBV4-2 to TRBJ1-1; D ambiguous. V was pared by 1 base and J by 1 base, with 10 bases between. The length of the CDR3 is 15 residues. Germline V gene data show CDR1 as LGHNA and CDR2 as YNFKEQ. This CDR3 reads CASSQVHAGNTEAFF. CDR3 DNA: TGTGCCAGCAGCCAAGTCCACGCGGGGAACACTGAAGCTTTCTTT.

The CDR3 DNA follows: TGTGCCAGCAGCTCGGGACAGGGGGCTTATACTCTCTATAATTCACCCCTCCACTTT. Its translation: CASSSGQGAYTLYNSPLHF. The gene calls are TRBV7-3 and TRBJ1-6, with TRBD1 matching 12 bases. V shed 4 bases, J shed 3 bases, and the junction held 10 bases outside the gene matches. The CDR3 has 19 residues. Germline-derived CDR1 and CDR2 are SGHTA and FQGTGA.

The chain combines TRBV5-1 with TRBJ1-1, with 9 nucleotides matching TRBD1. The germline V gene has CDR1 SGHRS and CDR2 YFSETQ. The CDR3 runs to 15 residues. The junction had 7 bases not matched to a gene; V was cut back by 6 bases and J by 1 base. CDR3 residues: CASTLSGQGNTEAFF. For the CDR3, the DNA is TGCGCCAGCACTCTTTCGGGACAGGGGAACACTGAAGCTTTCTTT.